The 12 T cell receptor beta chains listed next were all sequenced from one sample in a study of read filtering for tumor transcriptome and immune sequencing. From about 0.4 ug of RNA, a library with molecular barcoded alpha/delta and beta/gamma adaptors was made. Via MiXCR, TCRdb re-called the reads, giving one row per CDR3 protein. The sample consists of tens of thousands of distinct CDR3 sequences, roughly 18% of them appearing once. The sample was a population of CD138-negative cells sorted from bone marrow. Receptors originate from a donor aged 40 or older with multiple myeloma.

A word on this clonotype: The junction departs from germline at one end; a sequencing error may be responsible. The J gene is TRBJ2-3, the V gene TRBV14; D may match TRBD1 or TRBD2 (5 bases each). The CDR3 extends over 16 amino acids. Germline assignment: CDR1 SGHDN and CDR2 FVKESK. CDR3 loop: CASSQDRGPLTGTQYF. In DNA form, the CDR3 reads TGTGCCAGCAGCCAAGACCGGGGACCTCTCACAGGTACGCAGTATTTT.

This clonotype has a count of ten or more. V usage is TRBV4-1 and J usage is TRBJ2-2, with a weak D call TRBD2 (5 bases). The CDR3 consists of 14 residues. Germline V CDR1 and CDR2: MGHRA, YSYEKL. The V end was cut by 1 base, the J end by 7 bases, with 10 bases between. The CDR3 reads CASSQALVFGELFF. The CDR3 DNA follows: TGCGCCAGCAGCCAAGCACTAGTCTTCGGGGAGCTGTTTTTT.

The CDR3, as DNA: TGTGCCAGCAGCGGCCGCGACCCCCAAGAGACCCAGTACTTC. Protein sequence: CASSGRDPQETQYF. The chain employs TRBV9 and TRBJ2-5; no clear D gene. The CDR3 loop spans 14 amino acids. The V gene lost 3 bases and the J gene lost 1 base, with 10 bases spanning the gap. Per the germline V gene, CDR1 is SGDLS and CDR2 is YYNGEE.

This clonotype was counted at least ten times. The V and J genes are TRBV4-2 and TRBJ2-1, with 8 positions matching TRBD2. The germline V gene encodes CDR1 LGHNA and CDR2 YNFKEQ. V lost 1 base and J lost 14; bases outside the gene matches: 4. The CDR3 runs to 12 residues. The CDR3 loop reads CASSQGGLEEFF. CDR3 sequence (DNA): TGTGCCAGCAGCCAAGGGGGACTAGAGGAGTTCTTC.

Notes on this clonotype: This may come from a read error, since a much larger clone is one base off. This CDR3 fails to terminate in the conserved phenylalanine or tryptophan, so it likely reflects a read error. This chain links TRBV20-1 with TRBJ2-2; D is perhaps TRBD2 (6 bases). There are 16 residues in the CDR3. V lost 1 base and J lost 2, with 14 bases in between. Germline V CDR1 and CDR2: DFQATT, SNEGSKA (reference sequence). The CDR3 region is CSARVTGTANTGELFL. The CDR3, as DNA: TGCAGTGCTAGAGTTACGGGGACTGCCAACACCGGGGAGCTGTTTCTT.

This clonotype was seen ten or more times. V is TRBV10-3 and J is TRBJ1-5, with unresolved D. The CDR3 sequence is 14 residues long. V was clipped by 10 bases and J by 7 bases, with 20 bases between them. Germline CDR1 reads ENHRY; CDR2 reads SYGVKD. DNA of the CDR3: TGTGCCACTCTATCTGGAGAGGAAAGGCAGCCCCAGCATTTT. This codes for CATLSGEERQPQHF.

This clonotype showed up many times. Germline is not matched at one junction end, which may reflect a read error. This chain joins TRBV29-1 and TRBJ2-5; D is unresolved. CDR1 is SQVTM, CDR2 ANQGSEA, per germline. The CDR3 spans 12 residues. The CDR3 protein is CSVGPYQETQYF. CDR3 DNA: TGCAGCGTTGGCCCGTACCAGGAGACCCAGTACTTC.

J is TRBJ2-1 and V is TRBV5-4; TRBD2 matches 8 bases. Germline loops: CDR1 SGHNT, CDR2 YYREEE (reference sequence). CDR3 length: 13 residues. With 4 bases clipped from V and 10 bases from J, the junction kept 7 bases outside the gene matches. CDR3: CASSQELAAEQFF. The DNA of the CDR3 is TGTGCCAGCAGCCAAGAACTAGCGGCCGAGCAGTTCTTC.

This clonotype was observed a few times. The chain employs TRBV15 and TRBJ2-7; D gene ambiguous. Germline V gene lookup returns CDR1 LNHNV and CDR2 YYDKDF (reference sequence). The length of the CDR3 is 15 residues. V was shortened by 0 bases and J by 3 bases, with 12 bases between the two germline ends. This chain's CDR3 is CATSRDRSVRYEQYF. The CDR3 DNA is TGTGCCACCAGCAGAGATCGATCAGTACGCTACGAGCAGTACTTC.

As regards this clonotype: A read error may be the cause here, since a much bigger clone is one base away. The chain links TRBV29-1 to TRBJ2-3; 8 nucleotides match TRBD2. Germline V gene lookup returns CDR1 SQVTM and CDR2 ANQGSEA. Germline trimming cut 0 bases from V and 5 bases from J; bases unmatched to any gene: 10. This CDR3 contains 16 residues. The CDR3 nucleotides are TGCAGCGTTGAAGAGGGTCGGCGGGGGGTCCGAGATACGCAGTATTTT. Protein product: CSVEEGRRGVRDTQYF.

This clonotype was seen at least ten times. The chain links TRBV11-1 to TRBJ2-2, with a weak D call TRBD2 (6 bases). The CDR3 is made up of 16 amino acids. The germline V gene has CDR1 SGHAT and CDR2 FQDESV (reference sequence). The V gene lost 5 bases and the J gene lost 0 bases, with 13 bases spanning the gap. CDR3 sequence: CASSLLRGSNTGELFF. The CDR3 bases are TGTGCCAGCAGCCTACTACGGGGGTCGAACACCGGGGAGCTGTTTTTT.

This clonotype was counted many times. The J gene is TRBJ2-7, the V gene TRBV5-5; 10 bases agree with TRBD1. The CDR3 runs to 14 residues. Trimming at V came to 4 bases and at J to 4 bases, leaving 5 bases not matched to a gene. Germline CDR1 and CDR2: SGHKS and YYEKEE (reference sequence). The CDR3 reads CASSLDRGRYEQYF. As DNA, the CDR3 is TGTGCCAGCAGCCTTGACAGGGGGCGATACGAGCAGTACTTC.